Reported below is one TCR beta chain. Its antigen is still unknown. The investigators amplified TCR beta CDR3 regions from RNA transcripts. The HTBI primer set drove a first-round RT-PCR of the TCR CDR3. TCRdb ran MiXCR on the multiplex PCR reads and lists one entry per CDR3 protein. The sample carries fewer than 650,000 distinct CDR3 sequences, 12% to 15% recorded once. The sample originates from a study of T cells in Graves' hyperthyroidism and ophthalmopathy. Across the study: Any treatment followed the collection of peripheral blood at initial diagnosis. Study-level results: By a 13 V-J model, ophthalmopathy was set apart from stable hyperthyroidism.

The study enrolled patients aged 18 to 65 with newly diagnosed hyperthyroidism of under 2 months' duration. The study left out patients who had uncontrolled infection, other autoimmune disease, pregnancy or lactation. The receptor comes from a woman between 35 and 50 years old with Graves' hyperthyroidism. Specimen: blood.

CDR3: CASSEAGGHFYGYTF. The CDR3 coding sequence is TGTGCCAGCAGTGAAGCGGGGGGCCACTTCTATGGCTACACCTTC. J is TRBJ1-2 and V is TRBV6-1; D perhaps matches TRBD1 (6 bases). The ends were cut back, 0 bases at V and 4 bases at J, with 12 bases in the middle. Germline V gene sequence: CDR1 MNHNS, CDR2 SASEGT. The CDR3 totals 15 residues.